This T cell receptor (beta chain) was captured in a study of regulatory T cells. Study-wide results and caveats: Hydrophobic residues at CDR3 positions 6 and 7 were enriched in conventional CD4+ T cells of CD3G-deficient patients. In patients, unique TRB V-J pairs were restricted and V/J usage skewed, especially in Tregs.

Primers: 52 TRBV forward and 13 TRBJ reverse. Generated by immunoSEQ multiplex PCR, the TCRdb table keeps only in-frame clones and is missing some. The sample holds about 28,000 clones, under 95% seen once. Worth noting for this clone: Its antigen is unidentified.

Every patient with CD3G deficiency had evidence of autoimmunity. Patients, 2 to 39 years old, had expanded memory T-cell proportions. Regulatory (CD25-high CD127-low) and conventional (CD25-low CD127-high) CD4+ T cells were sorted separately. The CDR3 contains 14 residues. V lost 4 bases to trimming and J lost 7 bases, with 15 bases between them. The germline V gene encodes CDR1 MNHEY and CDR2 SMNVEV (reference sequence). Sequenced sample: conventional CD4+ T cells sorted from blood. The receptor comes from a person aged 18-30 years with CD3G deficiency. The rearrangement joins TRBV27 to TRBJ2-3; D may correspond to TRBD1 or TRBD2 (5 bases each). CDR3 in DNA: TGTGCCAGCAGTTGGGGGAATCCACAGAATACGCAGTATTTT. This sequence encodes CASSWGNPQNTQYF.